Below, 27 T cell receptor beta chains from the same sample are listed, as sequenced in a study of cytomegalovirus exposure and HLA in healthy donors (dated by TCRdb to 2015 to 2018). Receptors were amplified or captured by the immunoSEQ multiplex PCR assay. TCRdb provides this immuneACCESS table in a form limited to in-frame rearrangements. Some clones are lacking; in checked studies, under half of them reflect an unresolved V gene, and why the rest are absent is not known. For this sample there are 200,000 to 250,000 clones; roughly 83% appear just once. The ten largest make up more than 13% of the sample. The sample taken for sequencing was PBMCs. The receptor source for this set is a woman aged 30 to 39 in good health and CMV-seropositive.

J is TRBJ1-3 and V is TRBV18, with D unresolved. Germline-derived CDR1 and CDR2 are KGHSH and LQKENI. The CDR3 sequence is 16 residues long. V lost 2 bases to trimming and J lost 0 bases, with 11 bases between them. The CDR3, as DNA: TGTGCCAGCTCACCATCGAGGAGGACCTCTGGAAACACCATATATTTT. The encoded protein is CASSPSRRTSGNTIYF.

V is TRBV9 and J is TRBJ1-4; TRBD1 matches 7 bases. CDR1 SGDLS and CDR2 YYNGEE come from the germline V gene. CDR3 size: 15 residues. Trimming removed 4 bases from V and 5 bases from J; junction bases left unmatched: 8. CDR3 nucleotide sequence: TGTGCCAGCAGCCTCGGGACAGCTAAGAATGAAAAACTGTTTTTT. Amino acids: CASSLGTAKNEKLFF.

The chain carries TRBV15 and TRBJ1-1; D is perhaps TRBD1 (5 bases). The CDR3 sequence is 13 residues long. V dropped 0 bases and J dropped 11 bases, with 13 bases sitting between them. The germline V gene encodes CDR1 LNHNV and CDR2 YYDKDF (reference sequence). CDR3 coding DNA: TGTGCCACCAGCAGAGATAAGGGACGTCTGGCTTTCTTT. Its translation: CATSRDKGRLAFF.

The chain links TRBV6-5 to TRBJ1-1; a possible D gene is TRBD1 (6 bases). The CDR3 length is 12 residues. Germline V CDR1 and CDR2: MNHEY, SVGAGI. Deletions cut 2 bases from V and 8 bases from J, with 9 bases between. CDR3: CASSYGGAEAFF. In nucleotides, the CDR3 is TGTGCCAGCAGTTACGGGGGCGCCGAAGCTTTCTTT.

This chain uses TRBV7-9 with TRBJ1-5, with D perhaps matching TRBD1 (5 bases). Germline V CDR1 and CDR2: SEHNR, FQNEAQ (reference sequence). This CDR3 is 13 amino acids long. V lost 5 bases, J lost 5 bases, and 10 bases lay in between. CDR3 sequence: CASSPDSYQPQHF. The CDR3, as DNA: TGTGCCAGCAGCCCCGACAGTTATCAGCCCCAGCATTTT.

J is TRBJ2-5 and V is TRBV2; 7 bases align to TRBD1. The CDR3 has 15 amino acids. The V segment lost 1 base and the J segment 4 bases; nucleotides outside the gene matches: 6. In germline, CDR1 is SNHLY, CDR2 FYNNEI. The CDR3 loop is CASSEGFRGLETQYF. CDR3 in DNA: TGTGCCAGCAGTGAAGGCTTTAGGGGGCTAGAGACCCAGTACTTC.

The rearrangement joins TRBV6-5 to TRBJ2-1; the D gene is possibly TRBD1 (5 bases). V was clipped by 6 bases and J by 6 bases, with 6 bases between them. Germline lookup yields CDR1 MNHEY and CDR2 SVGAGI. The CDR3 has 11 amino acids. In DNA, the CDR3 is TGTGCCAGCAGCCAGGGCAATGAGCAGTTCTTC. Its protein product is CASSQGNEQFF.

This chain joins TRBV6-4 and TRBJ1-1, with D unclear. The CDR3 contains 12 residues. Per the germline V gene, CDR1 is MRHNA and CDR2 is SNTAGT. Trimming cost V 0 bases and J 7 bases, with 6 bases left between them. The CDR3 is CASSDSQVEAFF. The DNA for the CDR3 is TGTGCCAGCAGTGACTCGCAGGTTGAAGCTTTCTTT.

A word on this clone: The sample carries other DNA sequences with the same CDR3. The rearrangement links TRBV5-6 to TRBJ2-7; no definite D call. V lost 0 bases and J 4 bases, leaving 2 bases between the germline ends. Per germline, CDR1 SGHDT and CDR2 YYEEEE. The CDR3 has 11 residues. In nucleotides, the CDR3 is TGTGCCAGCAGCTTGGGATACGAGCAGTACTTC. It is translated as CASSLGYEQYF.

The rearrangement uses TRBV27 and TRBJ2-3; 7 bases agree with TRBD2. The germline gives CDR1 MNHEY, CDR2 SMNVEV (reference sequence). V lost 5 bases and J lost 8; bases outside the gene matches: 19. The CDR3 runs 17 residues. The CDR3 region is CASSPHRLAVAIVTQYF. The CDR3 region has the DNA TGTGCCAGCAGTCCCCACCGACTAGCAGTCGCGATTGTTACGCAGTATTTT.

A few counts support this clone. The CDR3 region is CASSLAGSHTEAFF. The CDR3 DNA follows: TGTGCCAGCAGTTTAGCAGGGAGTCACACTGAAGCTTTCTTT. The rearrangement uses TRBV27 and TRBJ1-1; the D gene is possibly TRBD1 (5 bases). Trimming shortened V by 2 bases and J by 3 bases, and 10 bases separated the two germline ends. CDR1 and CDR2 from the germline V gene are MNHEY and SMNVEV (reference sequence). The CDR3 runs 14 residues.

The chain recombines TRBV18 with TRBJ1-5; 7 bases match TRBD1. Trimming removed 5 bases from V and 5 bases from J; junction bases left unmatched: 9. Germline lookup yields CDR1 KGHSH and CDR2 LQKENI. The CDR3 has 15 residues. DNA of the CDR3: TGTGCCAGCTCAGCCTTCACAGGGGCGGATCAGCCCCAGCATTTT. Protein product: CASSAFTGADQPQHF. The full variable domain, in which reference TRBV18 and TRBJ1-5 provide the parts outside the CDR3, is NAGVMQNPRHLVRRRGQEARLRCSPMKGHSHVYWYRQLPEEGLKFMVYLQKENIIDESGMPKERFSAEFPKEGPSILRIQQVVRGDSAAYFCASSAFTGADQPQHFGDGTRLSIL.

The CDR3 nucleotides are TGTGCCAGCAGCGCCACAGGGTTGTCCTACAATGAGCAGTTCTTC. It translates to CASSATGLSYNEQFF. This rearrangement joins TRBV7-2 to TRBJ2-1; maybe TRBD1 (6 bases). CDR1 and CDR2 from the germline V gene are SGHTA and FQGNSA. This CDR3 region has 15 residues. Trimming shortened V by 5 bases and J by 1 base, and 12 bases separated the two germline ends.

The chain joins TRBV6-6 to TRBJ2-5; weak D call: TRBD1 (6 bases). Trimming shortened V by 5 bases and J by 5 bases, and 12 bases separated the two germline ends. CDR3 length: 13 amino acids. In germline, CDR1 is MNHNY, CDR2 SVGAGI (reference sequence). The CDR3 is CASSSDQGETQYF. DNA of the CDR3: TGTGCCAGCAGTAGTGACCAGGGGGAGACCCAGTACTTC.

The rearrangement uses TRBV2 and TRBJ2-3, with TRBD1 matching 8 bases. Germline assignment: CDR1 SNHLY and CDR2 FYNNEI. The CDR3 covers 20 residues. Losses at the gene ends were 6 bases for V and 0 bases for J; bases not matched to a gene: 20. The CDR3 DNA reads TGTGCCAGCAGGGCAGGGACAGGTCGTGCCTTCGGGCGGAGCACAGATACGCAGTATTTT. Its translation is CASRAGTGRAFGRSTDTQYF.

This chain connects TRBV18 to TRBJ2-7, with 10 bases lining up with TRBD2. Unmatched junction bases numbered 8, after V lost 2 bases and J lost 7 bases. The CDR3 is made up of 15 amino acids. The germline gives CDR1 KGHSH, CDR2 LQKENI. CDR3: CASSPSSGREGEQYF. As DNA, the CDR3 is TGTGCCAGCTCACCATCAAGCGGGAGGGAGGGTGAGCAGTACTTC. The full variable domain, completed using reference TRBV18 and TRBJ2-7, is NAGVMQNPRHLVRRRGQEARLRCSPMKGHSHVYWYRQLPEEGLKFMVYLQKENIIDESGMPKERFSAEFPKEGPSILRIQQVVRGDSAAYFCASSPSSGREGEQYFGPGTRLTVT.

The CDR3 DNA follows: TGTGCCAGCAGTTTAAAAGGCGGGCTTGAGCAGTTCTTC. Translating it yields CASSLKGGLEQFF. The chain employs TRBV27 and TRBJ2-1; tentatively, D is TRBD2 (5 bases). The V end was cut by 2 bases, the J end by 9 bases, with 11 bases between. This CDR3 is 13 amino acids long. From germline, CDR1 is MNHEY and CDR2 SMNVEV (reference sequence).

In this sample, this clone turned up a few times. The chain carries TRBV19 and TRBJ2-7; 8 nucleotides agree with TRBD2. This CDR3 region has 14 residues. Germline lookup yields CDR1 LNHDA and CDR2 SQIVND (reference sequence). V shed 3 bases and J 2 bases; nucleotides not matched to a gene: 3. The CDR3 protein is CASSMREVTYEQYF. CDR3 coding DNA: TGTGCCAGTAGTATGCGGGAGGTTACCTACGAGCAGTACTTC.

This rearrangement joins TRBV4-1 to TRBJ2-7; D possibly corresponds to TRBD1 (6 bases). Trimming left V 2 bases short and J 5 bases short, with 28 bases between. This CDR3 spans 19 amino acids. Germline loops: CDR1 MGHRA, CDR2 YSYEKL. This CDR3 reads CASSQRPPLIKRTADEQYF. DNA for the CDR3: TGCGCCAGCAGCCAAAGGCCCCCCCTAATCAAACGGACAGCTGACGAGCAGTACTTC.

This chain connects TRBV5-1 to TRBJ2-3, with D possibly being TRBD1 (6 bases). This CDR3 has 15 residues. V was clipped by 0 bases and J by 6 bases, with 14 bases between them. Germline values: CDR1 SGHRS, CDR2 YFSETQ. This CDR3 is CASSLEAGALDTQYF. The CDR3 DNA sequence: TGCGCCAGCAGCTTGGAGGCAGGGGCCCTGGATACGCAGTATTTT.

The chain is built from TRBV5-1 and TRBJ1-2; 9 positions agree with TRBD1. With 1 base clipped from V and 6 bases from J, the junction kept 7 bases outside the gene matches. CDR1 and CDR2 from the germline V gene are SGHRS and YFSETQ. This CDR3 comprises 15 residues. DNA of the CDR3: TGCGCCAGCAGCTTGTCCGGGACAGGGACTGATGGCTACACCTTC. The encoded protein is CASSLSGTGTDGYTF.

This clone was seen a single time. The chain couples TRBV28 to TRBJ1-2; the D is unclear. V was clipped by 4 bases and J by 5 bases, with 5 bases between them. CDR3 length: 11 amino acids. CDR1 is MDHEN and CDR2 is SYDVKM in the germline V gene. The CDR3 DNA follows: TGTGCCAGCAGTTCGGGGTATGGCTACACCTTC. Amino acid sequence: CASSSGYGYTF.

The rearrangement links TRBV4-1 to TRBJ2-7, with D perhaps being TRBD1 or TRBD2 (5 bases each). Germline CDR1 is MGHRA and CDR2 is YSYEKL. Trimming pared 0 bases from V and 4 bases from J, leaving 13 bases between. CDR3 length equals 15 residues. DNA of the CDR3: TGCGCCAGCAGCCAAGATCACGGGGACCATTACGAGCAGTACTTC. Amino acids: CASSQDHGDHYEQYF.

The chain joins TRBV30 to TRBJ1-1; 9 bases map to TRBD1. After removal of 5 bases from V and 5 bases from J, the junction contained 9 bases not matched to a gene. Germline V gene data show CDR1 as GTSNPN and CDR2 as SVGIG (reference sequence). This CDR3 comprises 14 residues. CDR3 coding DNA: TGTGCCTGGTCCCCGGGGACAGGGCATACTGAAGCTTTCTTT. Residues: CAWSPGTGHTEAFF.

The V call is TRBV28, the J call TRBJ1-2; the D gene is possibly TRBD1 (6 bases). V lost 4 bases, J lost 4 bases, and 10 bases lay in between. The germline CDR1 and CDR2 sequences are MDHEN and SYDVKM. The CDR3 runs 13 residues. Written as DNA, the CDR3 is TGTGCCAGCAGTTCCGGACAGCCCTATGGCTACACCTTC. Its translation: CASSSGQPYGYTF.

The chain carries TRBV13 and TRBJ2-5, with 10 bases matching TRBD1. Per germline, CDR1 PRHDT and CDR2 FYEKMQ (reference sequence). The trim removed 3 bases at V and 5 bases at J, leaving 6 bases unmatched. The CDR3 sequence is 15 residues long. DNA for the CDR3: TGTGCCAGCAGCTTGACAGGGACAGGGGACGAGACCCAGTACTTC. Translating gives CASSLTGTGDETQYF.

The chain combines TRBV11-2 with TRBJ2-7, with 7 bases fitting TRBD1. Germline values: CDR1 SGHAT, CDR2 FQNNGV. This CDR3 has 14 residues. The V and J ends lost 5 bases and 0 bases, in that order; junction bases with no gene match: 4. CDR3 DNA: TGTGCCAGCAGCCGGACAGGTTACTCCTACGAGCAGTACTTC. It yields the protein CASSRTGYSYEQYF.